This paragraph reports one T cell receptor (beta chain). The data were obtained in a study of control samples from healthy donors and cancer patients. The CDR3 length is 17 residues. Only in-frame clones appear in the TCRdb table, and some are missing; sequencing was by immunoSEQ multiplex PCR. The sample lists tens of thousands of clones; 85% to 90% were seen once. The sequence was obtained from a woman in her forties with lung cancer. The chain uses TRBV21-1 and TRBJ2-3; the table's D call of TRBD2 was not tested on the DNA. TRBV21-1 is a pseudogene. The specimen sequenced was PBMCs. The CDR3 coding sequence is TGTGCCAGCAGCAAACGCTTTGCCCTGAGGAAGGCAGATACGCAGTATTTT. Amino acids: CASSKRFALRKADTQYF.